The 6 T cell receptor beta chains listed next were all sequenced from one sample in a study of identical twins. TCRdb itself ran the 5' RACE reads through MiXCR, one entry per CDR3 protein. The top ten clones hold 8.1% of a sample with 130,000 to 150,000 distinct CDR3 sequences, around 3.4% of them seen once. The specimen was memory T cells sorted from blood. These receptors all come from a man between 18 and 35 years old in good health.

Many counts were recorded for this clonotype. The J gene is TRBJ1-5, the V gene TRBV6-1, with D tentatively TRBD1 (5 bases). Looked up from germline, CDR1 is MNHNS and CDR2 is SASEGT. With 5 bases removed from V and 4 bases from J, the gap between germline ends came to 12 bases. The CDR3 contains 14 residues. The CDR3 sequence is CASSPGAGNQPQHF. The CDR3 DNA reads as TGTGCCAGCAGTCCCGGGGCGGGGAATCAGCCCCAGCATTTT.

There are a few counts of this clonotype. The chain recombines TRBV2 with TRBJ2-2; 7 bases match TRBD1. CDR1 and CDR2 from the germline V gene are SNHLY and FYNNEI. This CDR3 is 14 amino acids long. J gave up 7 bases and V 7 bases, and 9 bases lay outside the gene matches. CDR3: CASTRTGVGGELFF. The CDR3 nucleotides are TGTGCCAGCACCCGGACAGGTGTGGGCGGGGAGCTGTTTTTT.

This clonotype was detected many times. V is TRBV4-1 and J is TRBJ2-7, with TRBD2 identical over 8 bases. J was trimmed by 7 bases and V by 4 bases; bases with no gene match: 12. The germline V gene has CDR1 MGHRA and CDR2 YSYEKL. The CDR3 is 15 residues long. This CDR3 is CASSPALGSGREQYV. The DNA for the CDR3 is TGCGCCAGCAGCCCCGCCCTTGGAAGCGGGAGAGAGCAGTACGTC.

There are a few counts of this clonotype. This sequence joins TRBV7-6 and TRBJ1-4; TRBD1 agrees at 8 bases. V was clipped by 5 bases and J by 5 bases; unmatched bases: 10. Germline lookup yields CDR1 SGHVS and CDR2 FNYEAQ. This CDR3 spans 16 amino acids. The CDR3 loop reads CASSRVGQGTNEKLFF. CDR3 coding DNA: TGTGCCAGCAGCCGAGTCGGACAGGGTACCAATGAAAAACTGTTTTTT.

This clonotype was recorded many times. The V gene is TRBV15, the J gene TRBJ2-3; maybe TRBD2 (6 bases). This CDR3 has 13 residues. The V end lost 0 bases, the J end lost 9 bases, and 10 bases lay between the germline ends. Germline CDR1 reads LNHNV; CDR2 reads YYDKDF (reference sequence). This CDR3 reads CATSRDRGKTQYF. CDR3 DNA sequence: TGTGCCACCAGCAGAGATCGGGGGAAGACGCAGTATTTT. Full variable domain (missing parts from reference TRBV15 and TRBJ2-3): DAMVIQNPRYQVTQFGKPVTLSCSQTLNHNVMYWYQQKSSQAPKLLFHYYDKDFNNEADTPDNFQSRRPNTSFCFLDIRSPGLGDTAMYLCATSRDRGKTQYFGPGTRLTVL.

To note about this clonotype: A read error may explain this, as a much larger clone is one base away. Lacking the conserved final phenylalanine or tryptophan, this CDR3 likely reflects a read error. V and J are TRBV29-1 and TRBJ2-1, with 15 nucleotides matching TRBD2. The CDR3 covers 14 residues. Germline CDR1 reads SQVTM; CDR2 reads ANQGSEA. V was pared by 7 bases and J by 9 bases, with 7 bases of the junction left unmatched. The CDR3: CSAGLAGGTGEQFY. The CDR3 DNA is TGCAGCGCTGGACTAGCGGGAGGGACTGGTGAGCAGTTCTAC.